This section outlines one TCR beta chain sequence together with its context. Its matching antigen is unknown. The sample comes from a study of CD8 T cells in ankylosing spondylitis. Notes on the study in general: CD8+ by phenotype, disease-linked clones were relatively rare in peripheral blood. Apparently characteristic of ankylosing spondylitis blood was a TCR beta motif (about eight highly homologous variants). Some motif variants were previously reported in reactive arthritis synovial fluid and blood. Matched ankylosing spondylitis synovial fluid reportedly showed significant enrichment of disease-linked clones.

The CDR3 is made up of 14 amino acids. After removal of 8 bases from V and 1 base from J, the junction contained 6 bases not matched to a gene. CDR1 and CDR2 (germline): LNHDA, SQIVND (reference sequence). Scientists made TCR beta libraries using quantitative 5'-RACE with molecular barcodes. One entry per CDR3 protein results from TCRdb running MiXCR on the 5' RACE reads. Found here are a few hundred thousand distinct CDR3 sequences, 10% to 15% of them singletons; the top ten hold nearly 7%. The TCR originated in a male donor with ankylosing spondylitis. Specimen: blood, either unsorted or a sorted T cell fraction (not recorded which). This rearrangement joins TRBV19 to TRBJ1-1; 8 bases fit TRBD1. The DNA for the CDR3 is TGTGCCAGTCTGCAGGGGGCGGGGAACACTGAAGCTTTCTTT. It yields the protein CASLQGAGNTEAFF.